This T cell receptor (beta chain) was observed in a study of tumor and adjacent non-tumor tissue in lung cancer. Study-wide context: Samples averaged roughly 4.3 million productive TCRbeta reads each.

Three rounds of nested PCR, following a modified ARM-PCR protocol, produced the TCRbeta library. TCRdb processed the multiplex PCR reads anew with MiXCR; each CDR3 protein has one entry. The sample carries approximately 120,000 distinct CDR3 sequences, approximately 82% recorded once. General study findings and limits: Tumor repertoires had a smaller top 100 clone share than normal lung.

CDR1 MNHNS and CDR2 SASEGT come from the germline V gene. The CDR3 length is 15 residues. The template was RNA from unsorted bulk tissue. Chemotherapy-naive patients with new lung cancer underwent thoracic surgery in China, August–November 2014. Regarding this clonotype: Its antigen is as yet unknown. One end of the junction is discordant with germline, which a read error may explain.

The J gene is TRBJ1-4, the V gene TRBV6-1; D is unresolved. The sequencing input was lung tumor tissue. This TCR came from an older woman with non-small cell lung cancer. The CDR3 loop reads CVSSMESATNEKLFF. The CDR3 nucleotides read TGTGTCAGCAGTATGGAATCGGCAACTAATGAAAAACTGTTTTTT.